This section outlines one T cell receptor (beta chain) sequence together with its context. What it binds is not known. Gene names denote mouse genes. The CDR3 goes on 1 residue after the read ends, and that part is filled in from the germline J gene. Other DNA sequences in this sample translate to the same CDR3. CDR1 is SNHLY, CDR2 FYNGKV, per germline (reference sequence). Trimming took 6 bases from V and 0 from J, leaving 11 bases between them. The CDR3 contains 14 residues. This record belongs to a study of tissue T cells after allogeneic stem cell transplantation. Whole-study findings and limits: Few T cell clones were shared across patients, but motif clusters showed tissue-specific shared signatures. This small cohort was clinically heterogeneous, and sampling depth was a limitation.

Regarding time point: mouse harvest day 7 after allogeneic transplant. Each mouse received 10^7 T-cell-depleted marrow cells plus 10^6 splenic CD5+ T cells by tail vein. B6 (H2b) cells into BALB/c (H2d) mice; tissues taken at day 7 or 14. The protocol was immunoSEQ multiplex PCR, while the TCRdb copy is restricted to in-frame clones and leaves out a portion. The sample has over 6,000 clones, approximately 50% seen once. The sequence was obtained from a female BALB/c mouse given C57BL/6 T cells with graft-versus-host disease after an allogeneic hematopoietic cell transplant. V is TRBV3 and J is TRBJ1-1; weak D call: TRBD1 (5 bases). The specimen sequenced was gut tissue. The CDR3 DNA, read in part, is TGTGCCAGCAGTCCCGGGACTCCAAACACAGAAGTCTTC. Translating it yields CASSPGTPNTEVF. The complete CDR3 sequence is CASSPGTPNTEVFF. Filled out from reference TRBV3 and TRBJ1-1, the complete variable domain reads GPKVLQIPSHQIIDMGQMVTLNCDPVSNHLYFYWYKQILGQQMEFLVNFYNGKVMEKSKLFKDQFSVERPDGSYFTLKIQPTALEDSAVYFCASSPGTPNTEVFFGKGTRLTVV.